Included here is one TCR beta chain sequence, with context. The data are from a study of blood T cell repertoires in COVID-19. Study information: Samples came from the United States, Italy and Spain, spanning acute and convalescent COVID-19. Sources were T cells, B-cell-depleted T cells, or PBMCs; the material itself was cDNA or gDNA.

All enrollees were roughly 18 to 100 years old and from under 25 US areas. Under the authors' procedure: Researchers report that nucleated cell counts were estimated from reference gene primer amplification. Only in-frame clones appear in the TCRdb table, and some are missing; sequencing was by immunoSEQ multiplex PCR. D and trimming come from the DNA, and the V and J calls and clone size come from that table. The sample yields approximately 200,000 clones, 80% seen once. Per germline, CDR1 GTSNPN and CDR2 SVGIG (reference sequence). V lost 0 bases to trimming and J lost 4 bases, with 14 bases between them. There are 15 residues in the CDR3.

The sequence derives from a woman between 40 and 55 years old with acute COVID-19. Sequencing was performed on PBMCs or T cells enriched from blood (not recorded which). This rearrangement joins TRBV30 to TRBJ2-3; D may be TRBD1 (5 bases). CDR3 bases: TGTGCCTGGAGTGTACTTATAAGGGGCCCAGATACGCAGTATTTT. It yields the protein CAWSVLIRGPDTQYF.